These T cell receptor beta chains were read from a single sample in a study of shared clonotypes between healthy human individuals. Using immunoSEQ multiplex PCR, the repertoire was profiled, and TCRdb retains in-frame clones only, with some absent. Of fewer than 850,000 clones detected, about 90% appear once; the ten largest clones hold more than 30%. The sequencing sample was made of memory CD8+ T cells from PBMCs. The receptors were gathered from a man aged 18 to 29 in good health. Some clones in this sample may be carry-over from other donors' samples. Both conserved end residues are part of each CDR3. The D gene is left open where the match is weak. Only part of the rows carry a size: once, few, many, or a class if the clone is expanded.

NA	TRBV7-6	17	NA	TRBJ2-3	TGTGCCAGCAGCCCAGTCCTAGCACAGATGGTCACAGATACGCAGTATTTT	CASSPVLAQMVTDTQYF
NA	TRBV4-1	15	NA	TRBJ2-3	TGCGCCAGCAGCCAAGACGAACTGGGCCTATATACGCAGTATTTT	CASSQDELGLYTQYF
NA	TRBV21-1	17	NA	TRBJ1-4	TGTGCCAGCAGCCTGTGGAGACAGGCTCCCTTCGGTGAAAAACTGTTTTTT	CASSLWRQAPFGEKLFF
TRBD2	TRBV11-2	19	once	TRBJ2-2	TGTGCCAGCAGTACCGAGGGTAGCGGGACATTTGGGGACACCGGGGAGCTGTTTTTT	CASSTEGSGTFGDTGELFF
TRBD2	TRBV9	14	NA	TRBJ2-7	TGTGCCAGCAGCGGGCCGGGACTAGCGGTCGAGCAGTACTTC	CASSGPGLAVEQYF
NA	TRBV28	13	once	TRBJ1-1	TGTGCCAGCAGTTTAGGGGCCGACACTGAAGCTTTCTTT	CASSLGADTEAFF
NA	TRBV28	14	NA	TRBJ1-1	TGTGCCAGCAGTTTGGACCTCATGAACACTGAAGCTTTCTTT	CASSLDLMNTEAFF
TRBD2	TRBV14	17	NA	TRBJ2-1	TGTGCCAGCAGCCAAGATCTGGGCTTCGGGGGGAATAATGAGCAGTTCTTC	CASSQDLGFGGNNEQFF
NA	TRBV27	18	NA	TRBJ1-4	TGTGCCAGCAGTTTAATACGGGTCAGAGGGACGGGGAATGAAAAACTGTTTTTT	CASSLIRVRGTGNEKLFF
NA	TRBV29-1	13	NA	TRBJ2-7	TGCAGCGTTGAAAGGCCCGGAAGCCACGAGCAGTACTTC	CSVERPGSHEQYF
TRBD2	TRBV19	13	NA	TRBJ2-7	TGTGCCAGTAGCCCGGGACTAACCTACGAGCAGTACTTC	CASSPGLTYEQYF
NA	TRBV7-9	13	NA	TRBJ2-5	TGTGCCAGCAGCCCCCCAGGGGTAGAGACCCAGTACTTC	CASSPPGVETQYF
TRBD1	TRBV7-9	13	NA	TRBJ1-4	TGTGCCAGCAGTTTTCAGGGGGGTGAAAAACTGTTTTTT	CASSFQGGEKLFF
NA	TRBV5-1	14	NA	TRBJ2-7	TGCGCCAGCAGCTTAGGCAGGGATTCCTACGAGCAGTACTTC	CASSLGRDSYEQYF
NA	TRBV6-5	12	NA	TRBJ1-2	TGTGCCAGCAGTTCCCCCGGCCATGGCTACACCTTC	CASSSPGHGYTF
TRBD1	TRBV9	16	few	TRBJ1-2	TGTGCCAGCAGCGTAGGTCCTCCAGGGGGCGGCTATGGCTACACCTTC	CASSVGPPGGGYGYTF
TRBD2	TRBV4-3	16	NA	TRBJ2-1	TGCGCCAGCAGCCAAGGGAGAGCGGGAGAACACAATGAGCAGTTCTTC	CASSQGRAGEHNEQFF
NA	TRBV6-1	14	NA	TRBJ2-7	TGTGCCAGCAGTCCCCCTTGGGGGACCTACGAGCAGTACTTC	CASSPPWGTYEQYF
NA	TRBV6-4	15	NA	TRBJ2-6	TGTGCCAGCAGTGACGGTGGTTCTGGGGCCAACGTCCTGACTTTC	CASSDGGSGANVLTF